The TCR beta chain under discussion was sequenced for a study of blood T cell repertoires in COVID-19. Looking at the study overall: Collection of acute and convalescent COVID-19 samples took place in the United States, Italy and Spain. Sample material is recorded as cDNA or gDNA derived from T cells, B-cell-depleted T cells, or PBMCs.

Authors' data handling: Amplification with reference gene primers provided the estimates of nucleated cell counts. Profiled with immunoSEQ multiplex PCR; TCRdb holds only in-frame clones, not every one. V and J calls and clone size are given by that table; D and trimming were obtained from the DNA. This table has tens of thousands of clones, more than 65% appearing once. Germline V gene data show CDR1 as SGHTA and CDR2 as FQGNSA. CDR3 length: 15 residues. Between the trimmed V and J ends, which lost 6 bases and 0 bases, there was a span of 12 bases. Specimen: peripheral blood. The clonotype originates from a man at least 80 years old with active or convalescent COVID-19. This chain connects TRBV7-2 to TRBJ2-1; D is unclear. Here the CDR3 DNA reads TGTGCCAGCAGAGCACCGGGTCGCTCCTACAATGAGCAGTTCTTC. As protein: CASRAPGRSYNEQFF.